This passage covers 20 T cell receptor beta chains from one sample sequenced in a study of radiation and T cells in renal cell carcinoma. Noted time point: blood 4 weeks post-SBRT, at nephrectomy. Treatment reported: 15 Gy SBRT to primary tumor, nephrectomy 4 weeks later. The data were produced by immunoSEQ multiplex PCR, yet TCRdb's version contains in-frame clones alone and is incomplete. The repertoire holds approximately 83,000 clones, with over 80% as singletons. The source was blood, collected from a patient whose treatment included radiotherapy and nephrectomy. The source is a man aged 50 to 59 with renal cell carcinoma.

This chain links TRBV7-9 with TRBJ2-3; 10 bases are a match to TRBD2. J gave up 0 bases and V 6 bases, and 0 bases lay outside the gene matches. This CDR3 region has 14 residues. Germline lookup yields CDR1 SEHNR and CDR2 FQNEAQ (reference sequence). CDR3 sequence (DNA): TGTGCCAGCAGGACTAGCGGGAGCACAGATACGCAGTATTTT. Translation gives CASRTSGSTDTQYF.

As for this clone: This sample includes further DNA sequences coding for the same CDR3. The V call is TRBV15, the J call TRBJ1-1, with 7 bases that match TRBD1. CDR1 LNHNV and CDR2 YYDKDF come from the germline V gene (reference sequence). The CDR3 spans 14 residues. The V segment lost 2 bases and the J segment 4 bases; nucleotides outside the gene matches: 4. The DNA of the CDR3 is TGTGCCACCAGCAGAAACAGGGGAGGCACTGAAGCTTTCTTT. This codes for CATSRNRGGTEAFF. The full variable domain, rest sourced from reference TRBV15 and TRBJ1-1, is DAMVIQNPRYQVTQFGKPVTLSCSQTLNHNVMYWYQQKSSQAPKLLFHYYDKDFNNEADTPDNFQSRRPNTSFCFLDIRSPGLGDTAMYLCATSRNRGGTEAFFGQGTRLTVV.

This chain links TRBV5-4 with TRBJ2-7; D remains unclear. Germline V gives CDR1 SGHNT, CDR2 YYREEE (reference sequence). This CDR3 contains 14 residues. The V and J ends lost 2 bases and 0 bases respectively, with 9 bases between them. The CDR3 DNA follows: TGTGCCAGCAGCTTAGATGGGAACTCCTACGAGCAGTACTTC. Protein sequence: CASSLDGNSYEQYF. Filled out from reference TRBV5-4 and TRBJ2-7, the complete variable domain reads ETGVTQSPTHLIKTRGQQVTLRCSSQSGHNTVSWYQQALGQGPQFIFQYYREEENGRGNFPPRFSGLQFPNYSSELNVNALELDDSALYLCASSLDGNSYEQYFGPGTRLTVT.

The V gene is TRBV29-1, the J gene TRBJ2-3; TRBD2 aligns across 9 bases. The germline V gene encodes CDR1 SQVTM and CDR2 ANQGSEA. The trim removed 8 bases at V and 3 bases at J, leaving 12 bases unmatched. The CDR3 is made up of 15 amino acids. CDR3 in DNA: TGCAGCTCCTGGCTAGCGGGACCCTATACAGATACGCAGTATTTT. Protein product: CSSWLAGPYTDTQYF.

This clone was counted between two and nine times. The J gene is TRBJ1-1, the V gene TRBV27; no clear D. V was pared by 1 base and J by 0 bases, with 9 bases between. Germline loops: CDR1 MNHEY, CDR2 SMNVEV (reference sequence). This CDR3 has 15 amino acids. The CDR3 DNA reads as TGTGCCAGCAGTTTATGGGCCCCTGTGAACACTGAAGCTTTCTTT. Its protein is CASSLWAPVNTEAFF.

The chain recombines TRBV19 with TRBJ1-3; TRBD1 might be the D (5 bases). The CDR3 runs to 15 residues. CDR1 and CDR2 (germline): LNHDA, SQIVND (reference sequence). Trimming pared 1 base from V and 0 bases from J, leaving 7 bases between. This CDR3 is CASSIGDHSGNTIYF. The CDR3 DNA sequence: TGTGCCAGTAGTATAGGGGACCACTCTGGAAACACCATATATTTT.

The chain uses TRBV4-2 and TRBJ2-1; 13 nucleotides align to TRBD2. The CDR3 totals 16 residues. Germline CDR1 LGHNA, CDR2 YNFKEQ. Trimming removed 4 bases from V and 5 bases from J; junction bases left unmatched: 5. The CDR3 sequence is CASSPEGTSGNNEQFF. CDR3 DNA: TGTGCCAGCAGCCCAGAGGGGACTAGCGGGAACAATGAGCAGTTCTTC.

The gene calls are TRBV6-1 and TRBJ1-2; no clear D gene. CDR1 and CDR2 (germline): MNHNS, SASEGT. The CDR3 sequence is 15 residues long. Trimming left V 1 base short and J 2 bases short, with 11 bases between. Written as DNA, the CDR3 is TGTGCCAGCAGTGAAGGGCAGAACTTCAACTATGGCTACACCTTC. As protein: CASSEGQNFNYGYTF.

This chain connects TRBV30 to TRBJ2-3; 8 nucleotides agree with TRBD1. The CDR3 totals 13 residues. The ends lost 8 bases at V and 4 bases at J; junction bases unmatched: 8. The germline V gene has CDR1 GTSNPN and CDR2 SVGIG (reference sequence). In nucleotides, the CDR3 is TGTGCCGGAAACAGGGGGAATGCAGATACGCAGTATTTT. Residues: CAGNRGNADTQYF.

V usage is TRBV27 and J usage is TRBJ1-3; weak D call: TRBD1 (5 bases). Trimming left V 5 bases short and J 0 bases short, with 14 bases between. Per germline, CDR1 MNHEY and CDR2 SMNVEV (reference sequence). CDR3 length: 16 residues. Here the CDR3 DNA reads TGTGCCAGCAGTCCGGGGACTTATAGCTCTGGAAACACCATATATTTT. This sequence encodes CASSPGTYSSGNTIYF.

The J gene is TRBJ2-1, the V gene TRBV27; D uncertain. Germline V gene lookup returns CDR1 MNHEY and CDR2 SMNVEV (reference sequence). The V gene lost 5 bases and the J gene lost 0 bases, with 11 bases spanning the gap. This CDR3 is 15 amino acids long. The CDR3 loop reads CASSPPRVSYNEQFF. CDR3 DNA sequence: TGTGCCAGCAGTCCCCCCCGGGTCTCCTACAATGAGCAGTTCTTC.

The rearrangement joins TRBV30 to TRBJ1-3; D might be TRBD1 (5 bases). CDR1 is GTSNPN, CDR2 SVGIG, per germline (reference sequence). V shed 6 bases and J shed 3 bases, with 12 bases lying between them. The CDR3 is made up of 13 amino acids. The CDR3 coding sequence is TGTGCCTGTATCAGGGTGATTGGAAACACCATATATTTT. It specifies CACIRVIGNTIYF. The entire variable domain, with the rest obtained from reference TRBV30 and TRBJ1-3, is as follows: SQTIHQWPATLVQPVGSPLSLECTVEGTSNPNLYWYRQAAGRGLQLLFYSVGIGQISSEVPQNLSASRPQDRQFILSSKKLLLSDSGFYLCACIRVIGNTIYFGEGSWLTVV.

V and J are TRBV19 and TRBJ2-7; D may correspond to TRBD1 or TRBD2 (5 bases each). V dropped 7 bases and J dropped 1 base, with 17 bases sitting between them. CDR3 length equals 15 residues. Per the germline V gene, CDR1 is LNHDA and CDR2 is SQIVND (reference sequence). The CDR3 region has the DNA TGTGCCAGTAAGACCCGGGACCTGGGGTCCTACGAGCAGTACTTC. It is translated as CASKTRDLGSYEQYF.

This chain uses TRBV11-2 with TRBJ2-7; 10 positions agree with TRBD2. J was trimmed by 4 bases and V by 4 bases; bases with no gene match: 4. The CDR3 runs 14 residues. Germline V CDR1 and CDR2: SGHAT, FQNNGV. The CDR3 nucleotides read TGTGCCAGCAGCTCAGGACTAGCGGAGTACGAGCAGTACTTC. Protein sequence: CASSSGLAEYEQYF.

V and J are TRBV28 and TRBJ2-7; D remains unclear. V was pared by 2 bases and J by 5 bases, with 7 bases between. In germline, CDR1 is MDHEN, CDR2 SYDVKM. The CDR3 is 12 residues long. This CDR3 is CASSLLDHEQYF. As DNA, the CDR3 is TGTGCCAGCAGTTTACTGGACCACGAGCAGTACTTC.

This clone was found once. The chain links TRBV7-9 to TRBJ1-2; the D gene is possibly TRBD1 (5 bases). Trimming took 5 bases from V and 6 from J, leaving 19 bases between them. Germline V CDR1 and CDR2: SEHNR, FQNEAQ (reference sequence). CDR3 length: 15 residues. The CDR3 protein is CASSLSPQGSDGYTF. CDR3 nucleotide sequence: TGTGCCAGCAGCCTAAGCCCGCAGGGTTCGGATGGCTACACCTTC.

This sequence joins TRBV10-1 and TRBJ2-5; D tentatively reads TRBD1 or TRBD2 (5 bases each). This CDR3 spans 15 amino acids. CDR1 is WNHNN and CDR2 is SYGVQD in the germline V gene (reference sequence). Trimming left V 6 bases short and J 1 base short, with 15 bases between. The CDR3 DNA reads as TGCGCCAGCAGCCCCGGGACCAACGTCCAAGAGACCCAGTACTTC. Amino acid sequence: CASSPGTNVQETQYF.

This chain uses TRBV6-6 with TRBJ2-7; D not resolved. Trimming stripped 4 bases from V and 4 bases from J, with 8 bases between. Germline CDR1 and CDR2: MNHNY and SVGAGI (reference sequence). This CDR3 region has 12 residues. CDR3 loop: CASSSSQYEQYF. CDR3 DNA sequence: TGTGCCAGCAGTTCCTCACAGTACGAGCAGTACTTC.

This sequence joins TRBV6-5 and TRBJ2-5, with D uncertain. The V end lost 2 bases, the J end lost 3 bases, and 7 bases lay between the germline ends. Germline V lookup: CDR1 MNHEY, CDR2 SVGAGI. The CDR3 covers 13 residues. The CDR3, as DNA: TGTGCCAGCAGTTACGCAGGAGAAGAGACCCAGTACTTC. Its translation is CASSYAGEETQYF.

V usage is TRBV5-1 and J usage is TRBJ1-1; D perhaps matches TRBD1 (6 bases). Germline V gives CDR1 SGHRS, CDR2 YFSETQ. V was shortened by 2 bases and J by 4 bases, with 9 bases between the two germline ends. The CDR3 runs 13 residues. CDR3 residues: CASSLGQITEAFF. Written as DNA, the CDR3 is TGCGCCAGCAGCTTAGGACAGATCACTGAAGCTTTCTTT. Filled out from reference TRBV5-1 and TRBJ1-1, the complete variable domain reads KAGVTQTPRYLIKTRGQQVTLSCSPISGHRSVSWYQQTPGQGLQFLFEYFSETQRNKGNFPGRFSGRQFSNSRSEMNVSTLELGDSALYLCASSLGQITEAFFGQGTRLTVV.